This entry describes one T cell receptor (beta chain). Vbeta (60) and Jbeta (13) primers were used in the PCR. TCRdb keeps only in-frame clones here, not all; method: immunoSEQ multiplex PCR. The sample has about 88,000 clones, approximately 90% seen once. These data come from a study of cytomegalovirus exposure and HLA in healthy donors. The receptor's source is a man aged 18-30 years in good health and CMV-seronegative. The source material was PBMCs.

CDR3 coding DNA: TGCGCCAGCAGCTTGGGTATCTCGGGGGGCTATGGCTACACCTTC. Amino acids: CASSLGISGGYGYTF. The chain couples TRBV5-1 to TRBJ1-2; tentative D call: TRBD1 (5 bases). Germline CDR1 SGHRS, CDR2 YFSETQ. The V end was cut by 0 bases, the J end by 4 bases, with 13 bases between. This CDR3 has 15 residues.